Below, 32 T cell receptor beta chains from the same sample are listed, as sequenced in a study of immune reconstitution after stem cell transplant in scleroderma. TCRdb re-analysed the RT-PCR reads in MiXCR, keeping a single row per CDR3 protein. The table records roughly 2,400 distinct CDR3 sequences, roughly a tenth of them present only once. The sample was taken before or after autologous hematopoietic stem cell transplantation (not recorded which). The receptors were gathered from a female donor with systemic sclerosis.

This clonotype is termed medium-sized. This chain uses TRBV19 with TRBJ1-5; D uncertain. The CDR3 sequence is 15 residues long. Per the germline V gene, CDR1 is LNHDA and CDR2 is SQIVND (reference sequence). Trimming took 5 bases from V and 4 from J, leaving 15 bases between them. DNA for the CDR3: TGTGCCAGTAGTGAGCGACCAGTTGGGAATCAGCCCCAGCATTTT. It encodes CASSERPVGNQPQHF.

By frequency in the sample, this clonotype is medium-sized. The chain combines TRBV2 with TRBJ1-3, with 9 bases lining up with TRBD1. V lost 4 bases to trimming and J lost 5 bases; unmatched junction nucleotides: 6. The CDR3 runs to 15 residues. CDR1 and CDR2 (germline): SNHLY, FYNNEI. The CDR3 DNA sequence: TGTGCCAGCAGTGGAGGACAGGGGAGGAGAAACACCATATATTTT. Protein sequence: CASSGGQGRRNTIYF. Full variable domain (remainder filled in from reference TRBV2 and TRBJ1-3): EPEVTQTPSHQVTQMGQEVILRCVPISNHLYFYWYRQILGQKVEFLVSFYNNEISEKSEIFDDQFSVERPDGSNFTLKIRSTKLEDSAMYFCASSGGQGRRNTIYFGEGSWLTVV.

There are a few counts of this clonotype. This rearrangement joins TRBV12-3 or TRBV12-4 to TRBJ2-1; TRBD1 matches 9 bases. This CDR3 has 15 residues. V was clipped by 1 base and J by 9 bases; unmatched bases: 7. In nucleotides, the CDR3 is TGTGCCAGCAGTTTAGACCCGACAGGGGGTTTTGAGCAGTTCTTC. It yields the protein CASSLDPTGGFEQFF.

There are a few counts of this clonotype. V usage is TRBV15 and J usage is TRBJ2-7, with a tentative D call TRBD2 (5 bases). V was cut by 6 bases and J by 0 bases, with 12 bases left in between. The CDR3 consists of 14 residues. Germline CDR1 reads LNHNV; CDR2 reads YYDKDF (reference sequence). The CDR3 sequence is CATREGLNSYEQYF. The CDR3 bases are TGTGCCACCAGGGAAGGACTGAACTCCTACGAGCAGTACTTC.

By frequency in the sample, this clonotype is medium-sized. The rearrangement links TRBV7-9 to TRBJ2-1; 9 bases align to TRBD1. CDR3 length equals 15 residues. V shed 7 bases and J 1 base; nucleotides not matched to a gene: 5. CDR1 and CDR2 from the germline V gene are SEHNR and FQNEAQ (reference sequence). The CDR3 nucleotides read TGTGCCAGCAACGCCGACAGGGGGTCCTACAATGAGCAGTTCTTC. This codes for CASNADRGSYNEQFF.

By share, this clonotype ranks as medium-sized. The chain uses TRBV5-6 and TRBJ1-6, with D hard to call. V was shortened by 0 bases and J by 9 bases, with 16 bases between the two germline ends. Germline V gene data show CDR1 as SGHDT and CDR2 as YYEEEE. The CDR3 consists of 16 residues. The CDR3 region is CASSLELFRGISPLHF. Written as DNA, the CDR3 is TGTGCCAGCAGCTTGGAATTATTTCGGGGAATTTCACCCCTCCACTTT.

This clonotype is medium-sized. The chain has TRBV30 and TRBJ1-3; no reliable D call. The V end was cut by 1 base, the J end by 1 base, with 5 bases between. The CDR3 loop spans 13 amino acids. Germline V CDR1 and CDR2: GTSNPN, SVGIG (reference sequence). The CDR3 sequence: CAWSAASGNTIYF. CDR3 bases: TGTGCCTGGAGTGCTGCGTCTGGAAACACCATATATTTT.

This clonotype is medium-sized in the sample. This rearrangement joins TRBV29-1 to TRBJ2-7, with 10 bases that match TRBD1. After removal of 8 bases from V and 4 bases from J, the junction contained 5 bases not matched to a gene. The germline V gene encodes CDR1 SQVTM and CDR2 ANQGSEA. The CDR3 covers 12 residues. This chain's CDR3 is CSFRQGAYEQYF. CDR3 in DNA: TGCAGCTTCCGACAGGGGGCTTACGAGCAGTACTTC.

The chain is built from TRBV6-2 or TRBV6-3 and TRBJ2-3; 8 positions agree with TRBD2. J gave up 2 bases and V 8 bases, and 6 bases lay outside the gene matches. Germline CDR1 MNHEY, CDR2 SVGEGT. This CDR3 is built from 14 residues. In DNA, the CDR3 is TGTGCCAGCGGCACTAGCGGCCCCACAGATACGCAGTATTTT. This translates into CASGTSGPTDTQYF.

This clonotype is medium-sized within its sample. This sequence joins TRBV29-1 and TRBJ1-4, with D possibly matching TRBD1 (5 bases). Germline V gives CDR1 SQVTM, CDR2 ANQGSEA. There are 13 residues in the CDR3. Trimming pared 6 bases from V and 7 bases from J, leaving 15 bases between. The CDR3 is CSVEEGVGEKLFF. CDR3 coding DNA: TGCAGCGTGGAGGAAGGGGTGGGTGAAAAACTGTTTTTT.

This clonotype is labeled medium-sized. The chain joins TRBV6-2 or TRBV6-3 to TRBJ1-5; 9 bases are a match to TRBD1. Losses at the gene ends were 5 bases for V and 5 bases for J; bases not matched to a gene: 16. The germline V gene encodes CDR1 MNHEY and CDR2 SVGEGT. This CDR3 is 18 amino acids long. The chain's CDR3 is CASSTPRRGQGFDQPQHF. CDR3 sequence (DNA): TGTGCCAGCAGTACGCCCCGACGGGGACAGGGTTTCGATCAGCCCCAGCATTTT.

This clonotype is medium-sized. J is TRBJ1-2 and V is TRBV29-1; D not resolved. The CDR3 runs 10 residues. CDR1 is SQVTM, CDR2 ANQGSEA, per germline. Trimming pared 1 base from V and 4 bases from J, leaving 1 base between. The CDR3 spells CSVEGYGYTF. The CDR3 DNA is TGCAGCGTTGAAGGCTATGGCTACACCTTC.

By frequency in the sample, this clonotype is medium-sized. The chain combines TRBV12-3 or TRBV12-4 with TRBJ2-1; no reliable D call. V dropped 2 bases and J dropped 7 bases, with 6 bases sitting between them. The CDR3 runs to 12 residues. DNA for the CDR3: TGTGCCAGCAGTTTAAGTAGGAATGAGCAGTTCTTC. Translation gives CASSLSRNEQFF.

This clonotype was observed a few times. The V and J genes are TRBV29-1 and TRBJ1-3, with D unclear. V gave up 7 bases and J gave up 4 bases, with 14 bases separating them. The CDR3 extends over 13 amino acids. Germline values: CDR1 SQVTM, CDR2 ANQGSEA. The chain's CDR3 is CSAAPHIGNTIYF. CDR3 DNA sequence: TGCAGCGCGGCTCCCCACATCGGAAACACCATATATTTT. Full variable domain (missing parts from reference TRBV29-1 and TRBJ1-3): SAVISQKPSRDICQRGTSLTIQCQVDSQVTMMFWYRQQPGQSLTLIATANQGSEATYESGFVIDKFPISRPNLTFSTLTVSNMSPEDSSIYLCSAAPHIGNTIYFGEGSWLTVV.

This clonotype is classed as medium-sized. For the CDR3, the DNA is TGTGCCAGCAGTGCCCCAAGACAGGGGACTAACTATGGCTACACCTTC. Encoded protein: CASSAPRQGTNYGYTF. The chain links TRBV6-5 to TRBJ1-2; 8 positions agree with TRBD1. The germline CDR1 and CDR2 sequences are MNHEY and SVGAGI. Germline trimming cut 5 bases from V and 0 bases from J; bases unmatched to any gene: 8. CDR3 size: 16 residues.

This clonotype is medium-sized by share. This chain joins TRBV20-1 and TRBJ1-5, with D possibly being TRBD1 (5 bases). Germline CDR1 is DFQATT and CDR2 is SNEGSKA (reference sequence). V dropped 5 bases and J dropped 4 bases, with 15 bases sitting between them. This CDR3 is built from 14 residues. The CDR3, as DNA: TGCAGTGCTTACACCCGCGCAGGGAATCAGCCCCAGCATTTT. Protein sequence: CSAYTRAGNQPQHF.

This clonotype ranks as medium-sized (0.01 to 0.1%). The chain uses TRBV19 and TRBJ2-3; D not certain. The germline gives CDR1 LNHDA, CDR2 SQIVND (reference sequence). The CDR3 has 11 residues. V lost 9 bases, J lost 0 bases, and 4 bases lay in between. CDR3 coding DNA: TGTGCCAGCGGGAGCACAGATACGCAGTATTTT. It yields the protein CASGSTDTQYF.

By sample share, this clonotype is medium-sized. The V gene is TRBV7-2, the J gene TRBJ2-3; 11 nucleotides line up with TRBD2. J was trimmed by 6 bases and V by 5 bases; bases with no gene match: 7. This CDR3 has 15 residues. Germline values: CDR1 SGHTA, CDR2 FQGNSA. CDR3 sequence reads: CASSLTSGGMDTQYF. In nucleotides, the CDR3 is TGTGCCAGCAGCCTCACTAGCGGGGGCATGGATACGCAGTATTTT. Drawing the rest from reference TRBV7-2 and TRBJ2-3, the complete variable domain is GAGVSQSPSNKVTEKGKDVELRCDPISGHTALYWYRQSLGQGLEFLIYFQGNSAPDKSGLPSDRFSAERTGGSVSTLTIQRTQQEDSAVYLCASSLTSGGMDTQYFGPGTRLTVL.

In its sample, this clonotype ranks as medium-sized (0.01 to 0.1%). V gene TRBV3-1 combines with J gene TRBJ2-7, with D perhaps TRBD2 (6 bases). There are 12 residues in the CDR3. V was cut by 2 bases and J by 6 bases, with 8 bases left in between. Germline V gene lookup returns CDR1 LGHDT and CDR2 YNNKEL (reference sequence). CDR3 sequence (DNA): TGTGCCAGCAGCCAAATGGGGGGCGAGCAGTACTTC. This codes for CASSQMGGEQYF.

This clonotype was counted many times. The V and J genes are TRBV5-5 and TRBJ2-7; possibly TRBD1 for D (6 bases). The germline V gene encodes CDR1 SGHKS and CDR2 YYEKEE (reference sequence). The V gene lost 2 bases and the J gene lost 3 bases, with 12 bases spanning the gap. The CDR3 is made up of 14 amino acids. This CDR3 is CASSFQGQRYEQYF. Written as DNA, the CDR3 is TGTGCCAGCAGCTTCCAGGGGCAGCGCTACGAGCAGTACTTC.

This clonotype is judged medium-sized. This chain uses TRBV7-2 with TRBJ2-3; 8 nucleotides line up with TRBD1. The length of the CDR3 is 16 residues. Per the germline V gene, CDR1 is SGHTA and CDR2 is FQGNSA. V was clipped by 3 bases and J by 2 bases; unmatched bases: 7. CDR3 bases: TGTGCCAGCAGCTTCACAGGGGGAAATCCCACAGATACGCAGTATTTT. Amino acid sequence: CASSFTGGNPTDTQYF.

By sample fraction, this clonotype is medium-sized. The CDR3 spells CASSTSTGGATGELFF. In DNA form, the CDR3 reads TGTGCCAGCTCAACAAGCACAGGGGGCGCGACCGGGGAGCTGTTTTTT. V gene TRBV18 combines with J gene TRBJ2-2; 9 bases map to TRBD1. The V and J ends lost 5 bases and 5 bases, in that order; junction bases with no gene match: 9. This CDR3 is built from 16 residues. Germline V CDR1 and CDR2: KGHSH, LQKENI.

By proportion, this clonotype is large (0.1 to 1%). The chain recombines TRBV20-1 with TRBJ1-5, with 10 bases that match TRBD1. The V segment lost 5 bases and the J segment 11 bases; nucleotides outside the gene matches: 6. The CDR3 is made up of 12 amino acids. Germline V CDR1 and CDR2: DFQATT, SNEGSKA (reference sequence). CDR3 nucleotides: TGCAGTGCTGCGGGACAGGGGCTTTCCCAGCATTTT. This gives the protein CSAAGQGLSQHF.

Many counts were recorded for this clonotype. This chain joins TRBV5-6 and TRBJ2-7; tentative D call: TRBD1 (5 bases). The CDR3 is 16 residues long. The germline V gene encodes CDR1 SGHDT and CDR2 YYEEEE. The V and J ends lost 2 bases and 2 bases respectively, with 17 bases between them. The CDR3 DNA is TGTGCCAGCAGCTTCCAACCAGGGCTTCGAACCTACGAGCAGTACTTC. It specifies CASSFQPGLRTYEQYF.

This clonotype is termed large (0.1 to 1%). The chain recombines TRBV6-1 with TRBJ1-5, with a tentative D call TRBD1 (6 bases). The V end was cut by 4 bases, the J end by 0 bases, with 19 bases between. The CDR3 has 18 amino acids. From germline, CDR1 is MNHNS and CDR2 SASEGT. Here the CDR3 reads CASSGGRGGIYSNQPQHF. In DNA, the CDR3 is TGTGCCAGCAGTGGTGGCAGGGGCGGAATCTATAGCAATCAGCCCCAGCATTTT.

This clonotype is medium-sized (0.01 to 0.1%) within its sample. The rearrangement links TRBV5-5 to TRBJ2-4; D possibly corresponds to TRBD1 (7 bases). Trimming pared 4 bases from V and 0 bases from J, leaving 17 bases between. The germline V gene has CDR1 SGHKS and CDR2 YYEKEE (reference sequence). The CDR3 contains 17 residues. The CDR3 DNA reads as TGTGCCAGCAGCGGCGGGACAGTATTATTAGCCAAAAACATTCAGTACTTC. It translates to CASSGGTVLLAKNIQYF.

The chain combines TRBV7-2 with TRBJ2-3; unclear D gene. Germline CDR1 SGHTA, CDR2 FQGNSA. There are 15 residues in the CDR3. With 6 bases removed from V and 1 base from J, the gap between germline ends came to 14 bases. CDR3 coding DNA: TGTGCCAGCAGTACACCTTTACGACGCACAGATACGCAGTATTTT. It encodes CASSTPLRRTDTQYF.

By sample share, this clonotype is medium-sized. The V call is TRBV20-1, the J call TRBJ2-2; TRBD2 matches at 10 bases. The CDR3 is 14 amino acids. Germline values: CDR1 DFQATT, CDR2 SNEGSKA (reference sequence). With 2 bases clipped from V and 5 bases from J, the junction kept 2 bases outside the gene matches. CDR3 sequence reads: CSARFSGGTGELFF. CDR3 bases: TGCAGTGCTAGATTTAGCGGGGGGACCGGGGAGCTGTTTTTT.

This clonotype has more than one count but fewer than ten. The chain has TRBV4-3 and TRBJ1-6; 9 bases are shared with TRBD1. The V gene's germline CDR1 is LGHNA and CDR2 YSLEER. V was pared by 5 bases and J by 7 bases, with 3 bases of the junction left unmatched. This CDR3 has 14 amino acids. For the CDR3, the DNA is TGCGCCAGCAGCTTGGACAGGGGAAATTCACCCCTCCACTTT. Residues: CASSLDRGNSPLHF.

By share of the sample, this clonotype is medium-sized (0.01 to 0.1%). V is TRBV20-1 and J is TRBJ1-5; the D gene is possibly TRBD1 (6 bases). This CDR3 region has 16 residues. The V end was cut by 0 bases, the J end by 3 bases, with 15 bases between. Germline lookup yields CDR1 DFQATT and CDR2 SNEGSKA (reference sequence). This CDR3 reads CSARDRKGDYNQPQHF. The CDR3 nucleotides read TGCAGTGCTAGAGATCGGAAGGGGGACTACAATCAGCCCCAGCATTTT.

This clonotype is medium-sized within its sample. The rearrangement joins TRBV7-2 to TRBJ1-2; D gene uncertain. V lost 1 base and J lost 8, with 8 bases in between. Germline V gene sequence: CDR1 SGHTA, CDR2 FQGNSA. The CDR3 extends over 12 amino acids. The CDR3 DNA sequence: TGTGCCAGCAGCTTAGAGATGAAGGGCTACACCTTC. Translation: CASSLEMKGYTF.

This clonotype rates as medium-sized (0.01 to 0.1%). The chain uses TRBV12-3 or TRBV12-4 and TRBJ2-2, with D perhaps matching TRBD1 (5 bases). This CDR3 contains 16 residues. Trimming took off 3 bases at V and 6 bases at J, with 17 bases between the two ends. The DNA of the CDR3 is TGTGCCAGCAGTTTTAGTCCTGGCCAGGGCCCCGGGGAGCTGTTTTTT. It yields the protein CASSFSPGQGPGELFF.